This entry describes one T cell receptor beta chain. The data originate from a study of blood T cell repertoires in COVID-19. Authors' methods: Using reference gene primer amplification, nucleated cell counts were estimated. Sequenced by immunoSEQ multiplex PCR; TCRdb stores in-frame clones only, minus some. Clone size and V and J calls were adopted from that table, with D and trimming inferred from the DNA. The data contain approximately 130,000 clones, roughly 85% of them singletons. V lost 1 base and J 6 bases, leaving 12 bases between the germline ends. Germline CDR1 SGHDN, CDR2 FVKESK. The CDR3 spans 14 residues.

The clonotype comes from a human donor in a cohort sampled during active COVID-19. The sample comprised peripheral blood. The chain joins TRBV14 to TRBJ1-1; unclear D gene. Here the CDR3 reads CASSQGASGAEAFF. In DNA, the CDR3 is TGTGCCAGCAGCCAAGGGGCAAGCGGCGCTGAAGCTTTCTTT.